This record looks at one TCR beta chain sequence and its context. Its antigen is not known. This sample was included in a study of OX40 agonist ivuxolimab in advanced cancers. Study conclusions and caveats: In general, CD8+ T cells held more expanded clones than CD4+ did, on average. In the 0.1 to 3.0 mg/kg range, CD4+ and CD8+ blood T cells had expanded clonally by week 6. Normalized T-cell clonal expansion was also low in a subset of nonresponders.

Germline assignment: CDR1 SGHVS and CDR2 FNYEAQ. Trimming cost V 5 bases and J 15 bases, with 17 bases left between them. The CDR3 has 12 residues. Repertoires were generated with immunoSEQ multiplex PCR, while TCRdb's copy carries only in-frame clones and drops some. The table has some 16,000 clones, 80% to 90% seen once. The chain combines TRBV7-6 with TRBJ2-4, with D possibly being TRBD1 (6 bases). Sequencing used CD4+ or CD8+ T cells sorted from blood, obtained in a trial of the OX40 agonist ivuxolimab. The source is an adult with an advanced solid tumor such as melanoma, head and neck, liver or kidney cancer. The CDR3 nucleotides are TGTGCCAGCAGCCCGAGTGGGGGCGAACCGTACTTC. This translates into CASSPSGGEPYF.